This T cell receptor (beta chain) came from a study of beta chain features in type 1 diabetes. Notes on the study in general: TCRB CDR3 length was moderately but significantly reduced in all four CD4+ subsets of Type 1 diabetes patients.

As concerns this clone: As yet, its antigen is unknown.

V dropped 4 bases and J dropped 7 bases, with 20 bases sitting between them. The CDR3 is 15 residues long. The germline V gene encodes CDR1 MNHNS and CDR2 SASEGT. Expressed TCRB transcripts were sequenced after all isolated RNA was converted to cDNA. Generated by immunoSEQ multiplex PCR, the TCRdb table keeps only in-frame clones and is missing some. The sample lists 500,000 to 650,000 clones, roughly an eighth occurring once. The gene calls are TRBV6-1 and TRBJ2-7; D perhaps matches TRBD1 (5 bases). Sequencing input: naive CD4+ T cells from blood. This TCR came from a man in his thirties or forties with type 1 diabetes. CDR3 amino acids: CASSVEGQGYREQYF. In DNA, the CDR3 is TGTGCCAGCAGTGTCGAAGGGCAGGGTTACCGGGAGCAGTACTTC.